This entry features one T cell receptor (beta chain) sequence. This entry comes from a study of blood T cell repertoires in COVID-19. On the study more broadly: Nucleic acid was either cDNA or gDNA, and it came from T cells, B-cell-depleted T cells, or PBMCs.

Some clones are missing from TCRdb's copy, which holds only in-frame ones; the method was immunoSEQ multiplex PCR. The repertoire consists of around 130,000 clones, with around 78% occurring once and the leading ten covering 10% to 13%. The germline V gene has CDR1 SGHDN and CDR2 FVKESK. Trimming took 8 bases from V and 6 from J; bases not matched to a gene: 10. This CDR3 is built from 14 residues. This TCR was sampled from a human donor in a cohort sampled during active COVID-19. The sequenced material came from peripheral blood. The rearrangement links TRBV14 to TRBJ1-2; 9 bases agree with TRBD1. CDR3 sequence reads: CASANFRDRDGYTF. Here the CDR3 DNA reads TGTGCCAGCGCGAACTTCCGGGACAGGGATGGCTACACCTTC.